The next 30 T cell receptor beta chains were all read from a single sample in a study of blood T cell repertoires in COVID-19. TCRdb's copy holds only in-frame clones and misses some; the assay was immunoSEQ multiplex PCR. This table holds hundreds of thousands of clones, roughly 92% found once. The sequenced material came from peripheral blood. The origin of the receptors is a man between 60 and 70 years old with COVID-19, enrolled during active disease.

The chain carries TRBV5-1 and TRBJ2-7, with TRBD2 identical over 7 bases. Germline CDR1 is SGHRS and CDR2 is YFSETQ. The CDR3 covers 15 residues. Unmatched junction bases numbered 10, after V lost 4 bases and J lost 3 bases. The CDR3 DNA is TGCGCCAGCAGCCCCCGGGCTAGCGGAGACTACGAGCAGTACTTC. Amino acids: CASSPRASGDYEQYF.

The J gene is TRBJ2-7, the V gene TRBV29-1, with TRBD1 matching 12 bases. V lost 6 bases and J lost 3; bases outside the gene matches: 9. Germline V lookup: CDR1 SQVTM, CDR2 ANQGSEA. This CDR3 is built from 15 residues. The CDR3 nucleotides are TGCAGCGTCTCCGGGACAGGGGGCCGCATCTACGAGCAGTACTTC. This encodes CSVSGTGGRIYEQYF.

This clone appeared once. The V and J genes are TRBV5-4 and TRBJ2-1, with 11 bases identical to TRBD2. The CDR3 sequence is 15 residues long. Germline CDR1 SGHNT, CDR2 YYREEE (reference sequence). The V gene end was trimmed by 0 bases and the J gene end by 6 bases; junction bases not matched to a gene: 2. CDR3 residues: CASSLGSGRANEQFF. In nucleotides, the CDR3 is TGTGCCAGCAGCTTGGGTAGCGGGAGGGCCAATGAGCAGTTCTTC.

V is TRBV7-9 and J is TRBJ2-1; no definite D call. Trimming removed 1 base at V and 0 bases at J, with 10 bases between. CDR3 length: 16 residues. CDR1 is SEHNR, CDR2 FQNEAQ, per germline (reference sequence). CDR3 loop: CASSLGANPSYNEQFF. CDR3 sequence (DNA): TGTGCCAGCAGCTTAGGTGCTAACCCCTCCTACAATGAGCAGTTCTTC.

The chain employs TRBV5-8 and TRBJ1-5; a possible D gene is TRBD1 (5 bases). Germline CDR1 is SGHTS and CDR2 is YDEGEE. This CDR3 has 18 residues. V dropped 0 bases and J dropped 0 bases, with 16 bases sitting between them. The CDR3 region is CASSLVNFGAYSNQPQHF. CDR3 bases: TGTGCCAGCAGCTTGGTTAATTTTGGGGCGTATAGCAATCAGCCCCAGCATTTT.

This chain uses TRBV5-4 with TRBJ2-6; 15 bases line up with TRBD2. The CDR3 contains 19 residues. Germline trimming cut 4 bases from V and 4 bases from J; bases unmatched to any gene: 9. Germline CDR1 reads SGHNT; CDR2 reads YYREEE (reference sequence). The CDR3 DNA is TGTGCCAGCAGCAACGGACTAGCGGGAGGGCCTCCAGGGGCCAACGTCCTGACTTTC. It yields the protein CASSNGLAGGPPGANVLTF.

This chain connects TRBV27 to TRBJ2-1; 12 bases agree with TRBD1. This CDR3 is built from 15 residues. CDR1 MNHEY and CDR2 SMNVEV come from the germline V gene (reference sequence). J lost 8 bases, V lost 4 bases, and 6 bases had no gene match. The CDR3 nucleotides read TGTGCCAGCAGTTCCGCCGGGACAGGGGGCCATGAGCAGTTCTTC. Its translation: CASSSAGTGGHEQFF.

V gene TRBV28 combines with J gene TRBJ2-2, with TRBD1 matching 8 bases. After removal of 5 bases from V and 5 bases from J, the junction contained 7 bases not matched to a gene. Germline CDR1 is MDHEN and CDR2 is SYDVKM. There are 15 residues in the CDR3. The CDR3 loop is CASSLGTGSTGELFF. The CDR3 nucleotides are TGTGCCAGCAGTCTAGGGACAGGTAGTACCGGGGAGCTGTTTTTT.

The chain carries TRBV5-1 and TRBJ2-1, with a weak D call TRBD1 (6 bases). The CDR3 has 14 residues. The V and J ends lost 4 bases and 3 bases respectively, with 11 bases between them. The V gene's germline CDR1 is SGHRS and CDR2 YFSETQ. The CDR3 sequence: CASSIQGIYNEQFF. Written as DNA, the CDR3 is TGCGCCAGCAGCATTCAGGGGATCTACAATGAGCAGTTCTTC.

V is TRBV29-1 and J is TRBJ2-7; 8 positions agree with TRBD1. V shed 7 bases and J 5 bases; nucleotides not matched to a gene: 13. The germline gives CDR1 SQVTM, CDR2 ANQGSEA. The CDR3 length is 14 residues. CDR3: CSALDRGGSNEQYF. In nucleotides, the CDR3 is TGCAGCGCCTTAGACAGGGGTGGAAGCAACGAGCAGTACTTC.

V is TRBV30 and J is TRBJ1-1; TRBD1 might be the D (6 bases). The CDR3 has 11 residues. Trimming pared 5 bases from V and 10 bases from J, leaving 14 bases between. The germline V gene has CDR1 GTSNPN and CDR2 SVGIG (reference sequence). CDR3 protein: CAWGRTVIAFF. CDR3 nucleotide sequence: TGTGCCTGGGGACGGACAGTCATAGCTTTCTTT. The entire variable domain, with the rest obtained from reference TRBV30 and TRBJ1-1, is as follows: SQTIHQWPATLVQPVGSPLSLECTVEGTSNPNLYWYRQAAGRGLQLLFYSVGIGQISSEVPQNLSASRPQDRQFILSSKKLLLSDSGFYLCAWGRTVIAFFGQGTRLTVV.

Here the CDR3 reads CASRVSGNTIYF. Written as DNA, the CDR3 is TGTGCCAGCCGGGTTAGTGGAAACACCATATATTTT. The gene calls are TRBV28 and TRBJ1-3; D remains ambiguous. The CDR3 covers 12 residues. V lost 8 bases to trimming and J lost 3 bases, with 8 bases between them. Germline CDR1 reads MDHEN; CDR2 reads SYDVKM.

Details on this clone: The junction and the germline gene differ at one end; a read error may be behind it. The chain recombines TRBV7-9 with TRBJ1-1; 8 bases are shared with TRBD1. CDR1 SEHNR and CDR2 FQNEAQ come from the germline V gene (reference sequence). The length of the CDR3 is 12 residues. This CDR3 reads CASSSWTGFKIF. The CDR3 region has the DNA TGTGCCAGCAGCTCTTGGACAGGGTTCAAAATCTTT.

The V and J genes are TRBV27 and TRBJ1-2; D uncertain. CDR1 MNHEY and CDR2 SMNVEV come from the germline V gene (reference sequence). V lost 5 bases and J lost 7, with 17 bases in between. The CDR3 extends over 14 amino acids. CDR3 nucleotides: TGTGCCAGCAGTCCTGGTTATGGTAGTAGTGGCTACACCTTC. Translation gives CASSPGYGSSGYTF.

The rearrangement uses TRBV5-1 and TRBJ2-1, with 7 bases that match TRBD1. Germline CDR1 SGHRS, CDR2 YFSETQ. J lost 4 bases, V lost 4 bases, and 5 bases had no gene match. This CDR3 spans 14 amino acids. This CDR3 is CASSLGQTYNEQFF. The CDR3 DNA is TGCGCCAGCAGCCTGGGACAGACATACAATGAGCAGTTCTTC.

V and J are TRBV11-1 and TRBJ2-3; D may be TRBD2 (6 bases). Germline V CDR1 and CDR2: SGHAT, FQDESV (reference sequence). The CDR3 extends over 15 amino acids. V lost 2 bases, J lost 8 bases, and 17 bases lay in between. CDR3 sequence: CASSLTGTGSATQYF. The CDR3 DNA reads TGTGCCAGCAGCTTAACCGGGACTGGGTCGGCTACGCAGTATTTT.

This rearrangement joins TRBV12-5 to TRBJ1-1; 7 nucleotides align to TRBD1. The CDR3 is 13 amino acids. The V gene's germline CDR1 is LGHNT and CDR2 FRNRAP. The V gene end was trimmed by 2 bases and the J gene end by 6 bases; junction bases not matched to a gene: 3. The CDR3 reads CASGLPGQAEAFF. CDR3 nucleotide sequence: TGTGCTAGTGGTTTGCCCGGACAGGCTGAAGCTTTCTTT.

This chain uses TRBV30 with TRBJ1-5; tentatively, D is TRBD1 (5 bases). Trimming shortened V by 0 bases and J by 6 bases, and 18 bases separated the two germline ends. The CDR3 has 16 amino acids. The germline V gene encodes CDR1 GTSNPN and CDR2 SVGIG (reference sequence). CDR3 sequence (DNA): TGTGCCTGGAGTGTACCCGACAGACCCCCCAGTCAGCCCCAGCATTTT. Translation: CAWSVPDRPPSQPQHF.

The chain uses TRBV3-1 (or the pseudogene TRBV3-2) and TRBJ2-1; 13 bases line up with TRBD2. J was trimmed by 7 bases and V by 1 base; bases with no gene match: 4. CDR1 is LGHDT, CDR2 YNNKEL, per germline (reference sequence). This CDR3 comprises 16 residues. This CDR3 reads CASSQGATSGRNEQFF. The CDR3 region has the DNA TGTGCCAGCAGCCAAGGGGCGACTAGCGGGAGGAATGAGCAGTTCTTC.

The chain employs TRBV27 and TRBJ2-7; D uncertain. V was clipped by 4 bases and J by 3 bases, with 4 bases between them. This CDR3 is 11 amino acids long. Germline lookup yields CDR1 MNHEY and CDR2 SMNVEV (reference sequence). The CDR3 DNA is TGTGCCAGCAGTTCCCACTACGAGCAGTACTTC. Encoded protein: CASSSHYEQYF.

This clone has just one count. V and J are TRBV7-9 and TRBJ2-1; TRBD1 agrees at 9 bases. The V gene's germline CDR1 is SEHNR and CDR2 FQNEAQ (reference sequence). The ends lost 5 bases at V and 6 bases at J; junction bases unmatched: 11. The CDR3 has 16 residues. For the CDR3, the DNA is TGTGCCAGCAGCCCAGTCGAGACAGGGGGACGCAATGAGCAGTTCTTC. It is translated as CASSPVETGGRNEQFF.

The chain employs TRBV11-2 and TRBJ2-1; D perhaps matches TRBD2 (6 bases). Germline V gives CDR1 SGHAT, CDR2 FQNNGV. This CDR3 spans 15 amino acids. Trimming stripped 3 bases from V and 0 bases from J, with 9 bases between. CDR3 region: CASSLGGISYNEQFF. The CDR3 DNA sequence: TGTGCCAGCAGCTTGGGGGGTATCTCCTACAATGAGCAGTTCTTC.

V and J are TRBV3-1 (or the pseudogene TRBV3-2) and TRBJ2-1; maybe TRBD2 (7 bases). The CDR3 has 16 amino acids. Deletions cut 4 bases from V and 4 bases from J, with 17 bases between. Germline lookup yields CDR1 LGHDT and CDR2 YNNKEL (reference sequence). The CDR3 DNA reads TGTGCCAGCAGCCCTCAGTGGGGGGGCTTATACAATGAGCAGTTCTTC. This codes for CASSPQWGGLYNEQFF.

The chain has TRBV7-8 and TRBJ1-6, with TRBD1 matching 7 bases. Germline V lookup: CDR1 SGHVS, CDR2 FQNEAQ. V trimming: 6 bases; J trimming: 9 bases; junction bases outside the gene matches: 8. The CDR3 totals 14 residues. CDR3 loop: CASSLTGKSSPLHF. For the CDR3, the DNA is TGTGCCAGCAGTTTGACAGGGAAGAGTTCACCCCTCCACTTT. Supplemented by reference TRBV7-8 and TRBJ1-6, the full variable domain reads GAGVSQSPRYKVAKRGQDVALRCDPISGHVSLFWYQQALGQGPEFLTYFQNEAQLDKSGLPSDRFFAERPEGSVSTLKIQRTQQEDSAVYLCASSLTGKSSPLHFGNGTRLTVT.

The CDR3 DNA reads as TGTGCCAGCAGCAGACTAGCGGGAACGAATGAGCAGTTCTTC. It yields the protein CASSRLAGTNEQFF. The V call is TRBV6-2 or TRBV6-3, the J call TRBJ2-1; 11 bases fit TRBD2. The CDR3 spans 14 residues. Germline-derived CDR1 and CDR2 are MNHEY and SVGEGT. J was trimmed by 7 bases and V by 6 bases; bases with no gene match: 5.

Comment on this clone: The junction shows a germline mismatch at one end, possibly a read error. The chain carries TRBV25-1 and TRBJ2-7, with a possible D match to TRBD2 (6 bases). Germline CDR1 MGHDK, CDR2 SYGVNS. This CDR3 region has 15 residues. The CDR3 DNA follows: TGTGCCAGCAGGGAGGGGACGGGTAGCTCCCACGAGCAGTACTTC. It translates to CASREGTGSSHEQYF.

The chain couples TRBV28 to TRBJ1-2; perhaps TRBD1 as D (5 bases). Germline V gene data show CDR1 as MDHEN and CDR2 as SYDVKM. The V and J ends lost 4 bases and 3 bases respectively, with 6 bases between them. There are 12 residues in the CDR3. CDR3: CASSSGYYGYTF. Here the CDR3 DNA reads TGTGCCAGCAGTTCAGGGTACTATGGCTACACCTTC.

V and J are TRBV11-2 and TRBJ2-7; 10 nucleotides line up with TRBD2. The length of the CDR3 is 15 residues. Germline V CDR1 and CDR2: SGHAT, FQNNGV. The junction had 18 bases not matched to a gene; V was cut back by 7 bases and J by 12 bases. The CDR3 coding sequence is TGTGCCAGCACCCCAGGGGGCAGCGGGGGGGCCATAGTGTACTTC. This gives the protein CASTPGGSGGAIVYF. Full variable domain (outside the CDR3, taken from reference TRBV11-2 and TRBJ2-7): EAGVAQSPRYKIIEKRQSVAFWCNPISGHATLYWYQQILGQGPKLLIQFQNNGVVDDSQLPKDRFSAERLKGVDSTLKIQPAKLEDSAVYLCASTPGGSGGAIVYFGPGTRLTVT.

The CDR3 sequence: CASSLPEGGIGNEQFF. The CDR3 DNA is TGCGCCAGCAGCTTGCCTGAGGGGGGGATAGGGAATGAGCAGTTCTTC. The chain recombines TRBV5-1 with TRBJ2-1; the D gene is possibly TRBD2 (7 bases). V lost 1 base to trimming and J lost 7 bases, with 18 bases between them. Germline V gene lookup returns CDR1 SGHRS and CDR2 YFSETQ. This CDR3 spans 16 amino acids.

The chain is built from TRBV6-5 and TRBJ1-4; TRBD1 matches at 8 bases. V trimming: 8 bases; J trimming: 8 bases; junction bases outside the gene matches: 7. The CDR3 length is 13 residues. In germline, CDR1 is MNHEY, CDR2 SVGAGI. The DNA of the CDR3 is TGTGCCAGCCGAACAGGGGGTAGGGAAAAACTGTTTTTT. It encodes CASRTGGREKLFF.